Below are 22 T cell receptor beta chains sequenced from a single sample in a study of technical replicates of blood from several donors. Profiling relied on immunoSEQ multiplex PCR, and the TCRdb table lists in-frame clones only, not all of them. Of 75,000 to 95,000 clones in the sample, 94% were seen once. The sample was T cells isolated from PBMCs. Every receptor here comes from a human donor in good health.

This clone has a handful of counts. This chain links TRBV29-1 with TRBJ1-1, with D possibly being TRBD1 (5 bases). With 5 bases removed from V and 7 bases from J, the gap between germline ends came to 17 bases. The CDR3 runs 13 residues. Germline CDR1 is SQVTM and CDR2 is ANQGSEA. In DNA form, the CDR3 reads TGCAGCGTTTGGAGCTTTGGGGCCGATGAAGCTTTCTTT. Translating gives CSVWSFGADEAFF.

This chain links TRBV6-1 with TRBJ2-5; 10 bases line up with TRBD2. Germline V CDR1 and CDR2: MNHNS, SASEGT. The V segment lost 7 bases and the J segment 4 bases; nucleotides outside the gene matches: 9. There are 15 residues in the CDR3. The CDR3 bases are TGTGCCAGCACGGACGGAGCGGGAGGGTTAGAGACCCAGTACTTC. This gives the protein CASTDGAGGLETQYF.

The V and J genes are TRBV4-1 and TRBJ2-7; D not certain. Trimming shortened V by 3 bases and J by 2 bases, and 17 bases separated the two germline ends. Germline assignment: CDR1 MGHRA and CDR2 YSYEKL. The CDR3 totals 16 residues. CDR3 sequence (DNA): TGCGCCAGCAGCCAGGCTACGCTGACACCCACCTACGAGCAGTACTTC. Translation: CASSQATLTPTYEQYF.

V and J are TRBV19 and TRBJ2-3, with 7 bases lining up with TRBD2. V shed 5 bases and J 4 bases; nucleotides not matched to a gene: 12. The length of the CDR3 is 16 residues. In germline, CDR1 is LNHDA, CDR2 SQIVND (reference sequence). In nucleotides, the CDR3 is TGTGCCAGTAGTTCGGACGCGGGAGAAGGTGCAGATACGCAGTATTTT. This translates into CASSSDAGEGADTQYF.

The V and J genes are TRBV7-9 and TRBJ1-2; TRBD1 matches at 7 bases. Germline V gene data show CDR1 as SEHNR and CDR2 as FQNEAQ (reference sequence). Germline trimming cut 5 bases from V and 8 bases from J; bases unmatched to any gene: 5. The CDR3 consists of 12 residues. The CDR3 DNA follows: TGTGCCAGCAGCCCGACAGGGAGCGGCTACACCTTC. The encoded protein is CASSPTGSGYTF.

The CDR3 DNA sequence: TGTGCCAGCAGCTGGACAGGGACTTTCTTT. Amino acid sequence: CASSWTGTFF. The chain joins TRBV6-6 to TRBJ1-1, with 8 bases aligning to TRBD1. The CDR3 totals 10 residues. The germline gives CDR1 MNHNY, CDR2 SVGAGI (reference sequence). V trimming: 6 bases; J trimming: 12 bases; junction bases outside the gene matches: 3.

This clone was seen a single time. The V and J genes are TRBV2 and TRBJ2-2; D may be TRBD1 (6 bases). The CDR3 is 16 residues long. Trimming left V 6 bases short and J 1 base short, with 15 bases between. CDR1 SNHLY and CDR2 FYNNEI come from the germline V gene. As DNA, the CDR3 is TGTGCCAGCAGCCGCGAGGGGGTCCAGAACACCGGGGAGCTGTTTTTT. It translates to CASSREGVQNTGELFF. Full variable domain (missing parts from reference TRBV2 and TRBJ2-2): EPEVTQTPSHQVTQMGQEVILRCVPISNHLYFYWYRQILGQKVEFLVSFYNNEISEKSEIFDDQFSVERPDGSNFTLKIRSTKLEDSAMYFCASSREGVQNTGELFFGEGSRLTVL.

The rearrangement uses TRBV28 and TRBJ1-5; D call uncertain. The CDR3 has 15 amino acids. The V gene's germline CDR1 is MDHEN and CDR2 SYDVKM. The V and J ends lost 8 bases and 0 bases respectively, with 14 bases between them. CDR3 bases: TGTGCCAGCGGACCCGCGGGGTATAGCAATCAGCCCCAGCATTTT. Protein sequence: CASGPAGYSNQPQHF.

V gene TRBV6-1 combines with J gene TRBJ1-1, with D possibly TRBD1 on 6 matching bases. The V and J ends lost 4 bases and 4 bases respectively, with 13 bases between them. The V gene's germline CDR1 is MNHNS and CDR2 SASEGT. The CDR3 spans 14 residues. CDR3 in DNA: TGTGCCAGCAGTGCTCAGGGGAGGGTCACTGAAGCTTTCTTT. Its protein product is CASSAQGRVTEAFF.

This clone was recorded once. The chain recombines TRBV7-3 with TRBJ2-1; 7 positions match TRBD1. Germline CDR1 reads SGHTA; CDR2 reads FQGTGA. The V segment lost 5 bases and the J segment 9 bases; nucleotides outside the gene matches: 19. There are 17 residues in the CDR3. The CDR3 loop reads CASSPSIRTGRVGEQFF. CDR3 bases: TGTGCCAGCAGCCCTTCTATTAGGACAGGAAGGGTTGGTGAGCAGTTCTTC. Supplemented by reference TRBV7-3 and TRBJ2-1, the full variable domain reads GAGVSQTPSNKVTEKGKYVELRCDPISGHTALYWYRQSLGQGPEFLIYFQGTGAADDSGLPNDRFFAVRPEGSVSTLKIQRTERGDSAVYLCASSPSIRTGRVGEQFFGPGTRLTVL.

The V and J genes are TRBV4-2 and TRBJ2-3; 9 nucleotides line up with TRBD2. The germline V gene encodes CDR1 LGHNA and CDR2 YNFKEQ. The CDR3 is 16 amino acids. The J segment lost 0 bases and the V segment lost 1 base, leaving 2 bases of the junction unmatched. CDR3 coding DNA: TGTGCCAGCAGCCAAGGTAGCGGGGGAAGCACAGATACGCAGTATTTT. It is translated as CASSQGSGGSTDTQYF.

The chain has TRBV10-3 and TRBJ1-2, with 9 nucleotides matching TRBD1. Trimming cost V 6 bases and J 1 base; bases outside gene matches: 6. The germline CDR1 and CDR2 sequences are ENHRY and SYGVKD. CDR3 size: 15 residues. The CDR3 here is CAISVDRGVNYGYTF. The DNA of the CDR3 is TGTGCCATCAGCGTGGACAGGGGAGTTAACTATGGCTACACCTTC.

The CDR3 DNA follows: TGTGCCAGCCAACCGGGACTAGCGGGAGAAGGGAATGAGCAGTTCTTC. Translated: CASQPGLAGEGNEQFF. The V and J genes are TRBV19 and TRBJ2-1, with 14 bases fitting TRBD2. The length of the CDR3 is 16 residues. V lost 9 bases and J lost 7; bases outside the gene matches: 11. The germline V gene encodes CDR1 LNHDA and CDR2 SQIVND (reference sequence).

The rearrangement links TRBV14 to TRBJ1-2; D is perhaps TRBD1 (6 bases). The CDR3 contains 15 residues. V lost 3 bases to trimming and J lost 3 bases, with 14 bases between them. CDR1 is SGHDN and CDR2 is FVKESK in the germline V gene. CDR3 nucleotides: TGTGCCAGCAGCCAGTACAGGGTTGGAGACTATGGCTACACCTTC. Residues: CASSQYRVGDYGYTF.

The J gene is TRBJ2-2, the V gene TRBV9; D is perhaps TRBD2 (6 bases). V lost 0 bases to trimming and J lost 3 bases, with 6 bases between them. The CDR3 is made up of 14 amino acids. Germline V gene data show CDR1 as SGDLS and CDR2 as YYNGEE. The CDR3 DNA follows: TGTGCCAGCAGCGTAGCGGGAGACACCGGGGAGCTGTTTTTT. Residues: CASSVAGDTGELFF.

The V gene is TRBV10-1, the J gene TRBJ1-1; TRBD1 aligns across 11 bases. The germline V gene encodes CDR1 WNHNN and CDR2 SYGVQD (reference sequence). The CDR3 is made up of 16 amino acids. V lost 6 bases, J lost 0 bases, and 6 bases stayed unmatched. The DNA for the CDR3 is TGCGCCAGCAGCGAGGGGACAGGGGGTCTGAACACTGAAGCTTTCTTT. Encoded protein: CASSEGTGGLNTEAFF.

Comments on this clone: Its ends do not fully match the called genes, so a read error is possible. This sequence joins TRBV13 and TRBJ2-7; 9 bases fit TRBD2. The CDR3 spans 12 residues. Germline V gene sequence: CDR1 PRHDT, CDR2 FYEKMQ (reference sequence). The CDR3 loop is CASSLGRSGGLF. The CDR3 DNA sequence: TGTGCCAGCAGCTTAGGCCGTAGCGGGGGTCTTTTC.

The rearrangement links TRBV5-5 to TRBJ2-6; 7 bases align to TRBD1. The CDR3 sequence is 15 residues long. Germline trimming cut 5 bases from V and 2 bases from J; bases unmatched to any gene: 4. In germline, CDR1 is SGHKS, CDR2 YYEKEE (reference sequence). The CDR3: CASSTTGPGANVLTF. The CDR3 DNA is TGTGCCAGCAGTACGACAGGGCCTGGGGCCAACGTCCTGACTTTC.

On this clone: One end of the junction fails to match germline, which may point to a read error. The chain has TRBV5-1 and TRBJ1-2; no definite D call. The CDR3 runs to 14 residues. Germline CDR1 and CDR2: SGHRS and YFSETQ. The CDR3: CASTLAADRYGYTF. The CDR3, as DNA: TGCGCCAGCACCTTGGCCGCGGATCGCTATGGCTACACCTTC.

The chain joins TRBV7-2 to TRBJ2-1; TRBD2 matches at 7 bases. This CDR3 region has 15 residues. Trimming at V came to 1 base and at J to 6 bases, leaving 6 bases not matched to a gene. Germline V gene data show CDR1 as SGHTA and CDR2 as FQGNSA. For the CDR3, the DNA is TGTGCCAGCAGCTTAGGTGGGAGGGGCCTCAATGAGCAGTTCTTC. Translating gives CASSLGGRGLNEQFF.

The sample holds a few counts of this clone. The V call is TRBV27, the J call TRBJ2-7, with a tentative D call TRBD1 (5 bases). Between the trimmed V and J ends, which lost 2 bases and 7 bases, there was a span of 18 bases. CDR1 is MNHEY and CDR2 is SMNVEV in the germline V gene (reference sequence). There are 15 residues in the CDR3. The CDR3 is CASSLGSVAGREQYF. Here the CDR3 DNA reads TGTGCCAGCAGTTTAGGGTCGGTGGCAGGGCGAGAGCAGTACTTC.

The CDR3 reads CASSLAVTSYYNEQFF. The CDR3 region has the DNA TGTGCCAGCAGCTTAGCGGTGACTAGCTATTACAATGAGCAGTTCTTC. The chain recombines TRBV7-2 with TRBJ2-1, with 7 bases that match TRBD2. CDR1 is SGHTA, CDR2 FQGNSA, per germline. Trimming cost V 0 bases and J 4 bases; bases outside gene matches: 6. The CDR3 extends over 16 amino acids.